This T cell receptor (beta chain) was identified during a study of blood T cell repertoires in COVID-19. At the level of the study: In each case, the material was cDNA or gDNA derived from T cells, B-cell-depleted T cells, or PBMCs.

This CDR3 has 14 amino acids. Germline assignment: CDR1 SGHRS and CDR2 YFSETQ. Deletions cut 2 bases from V and 7 bases from J, with 10 bases between. Authors' data handling: Quantification of nucleated cells was approximated via reference gene primer amplification. Measured with immunoSEQ multiplex PCR; TCRdb has only the in-frame clones, and not every one. V, J and clone size were drawn from that table, and D and trimming were deduced from the DNA. The sample yields over 200,000 clones, around 83% seen once. The sample comprised peripheral blood. This receptor was identified in a man aged 35 to 55 with active or convalescent COVID-19. The J gene is TRBJ1-6, the V gene TRBV5-1; a possible D gene is TRBD1 (5 bases). In DNA, the CDR3 is TGCGCCAGCAGCTTTTGGGGGGAGAATTCACCCCTCCACTTT. Residues: CASSFWGENSPLHF.